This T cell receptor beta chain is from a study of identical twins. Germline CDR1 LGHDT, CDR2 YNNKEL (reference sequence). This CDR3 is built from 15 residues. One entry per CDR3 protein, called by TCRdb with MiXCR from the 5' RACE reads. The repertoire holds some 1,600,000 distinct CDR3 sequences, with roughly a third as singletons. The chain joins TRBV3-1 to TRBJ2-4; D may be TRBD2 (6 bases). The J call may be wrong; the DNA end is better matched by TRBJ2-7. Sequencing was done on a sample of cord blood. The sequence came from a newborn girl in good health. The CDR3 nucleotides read TGTGCCAGCAGCCCCCAGGACTATTGGACGTACGAGCAGTACTTC. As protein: CASSPQDYWTYEQYF.